A selection of T cell receptor beta chains follows, all from one sample in a study of blood T cell repertoires in COVID-19. Clones were read by immunoSEQ multiplex PCR, and TCRdb kept only the in-frame ones, dropping some. This table holds 120,000 or so clones, 83% found once. The specimen was peripheral blood. Receptor source: a man aged 80 or over with active or convalescent COVID-19. Both conserved end residues are part of each CDR3. The D gene is left open where the match is weak. Only some rows state a clone size, as once, few, many or a class for expanded clones.

j_call	v_call	d_call	cdr3_length	clone_size	cdr3_aa	cdr3_nt
TRBJ1-4	TRBV9	.	14	.	CASSPMRGDEKLFF	TGTGCCAGCAGCCCCATGCGGGGGGATGAAAAACTGTTTTTT
TRBJ1-3	TRBV25-1	.	15	.	CASSDYRGSGNTIYF	TGTGCCAGCAGTGATTATAGGGGGTCTGGAAACACCATATATTTT
TRBJ1-2	TRBV4-1	TRBD1	17	.	CASSHLYKQGTFYGYTF	TGCGCCAGCAGCCACTTATACAAACAGGGGACTTTCTATGGCTACACCTTC
TRBJ2-5	TRBV28	TRBD1	15	.	CASSYLTGAQETQYF	TGTGCCAGCAGTTACTTGACAGGGGCCCAAGAGACCCAGTACTTC
TRBJ1-2	TRBV5-1	TRBD1	15	.	CASSIPRTGEDGYTF	TGCGCCAGCAGCATACCCAGGACAGGGGAAGATGGCTACACCTTC
TRBJ1-2	TRBV7-9	.	14	once	CASSPETGSYGYTF	TGTGCCAGCAGCCCTGAGACAGGTAGCTATGGCTACACCTTC
TRBJ1-2	TRBV29-1	TRBD1	14	.	CSVPRDRGFNGYTF	TGCAGCGTGCCCCGGGACAGGGGATTTAATGGCTACACCTTC
TRBJ2-7	TRBV9	TRBD1	15	.	CASSGGQGTFYEQYF	TGTGCCAGCAGCGGGGGACAGGGGACCTTCTACGAGCAGTACTTC
TRBJ1-1	TRBV20-1	.	10	.	CSAQVSEAFF	TGCAGTGCTCAGGTCTCTGAAGCTTTCTTT
TRBJ2-5	TRBV18	.	12	.	CASSPSGETQYF	TGTGCCAGCTCACCATCAGGAGAGACCCAGTACTTC
TRBJ2-1	TRBV11-2	TRBD2	14	.	CASSTGGAQDEQFF	TGTGCCAGCAGCACCGGGGGGGCGCAGGATGAGCAGTTCTTC
TRBJ1-1	TRBV11-3	.	14	once	CASSLGAANTEAFF	TGTGCCAGCAGCTTAGGGGCCGCGAACACTGAAGCTTTCTTT
TRBJ1-1	TRBV6-5	TRBD1	12	once	CASRTGNTEAFF	TGTGCCAGTCGGACAGGGAACACTGAAGCTTTCTTT
TRBJ1-3	TRBV7-2	TRBD1	16	once	CASSYEQGASGNTIYF	TGTGCCAGCAGCTACGAACAGGGGGCCTCTGGAAACACCATATATTTT
TRBJ2-1	TRBV5-1	TRBD1	13	.	CASSTRQGNEQFF	TGCGCCAGCAGCACCAGACAGGGAAATGAGCAGTTCTTC
TRBJ2-2	TRBV6-2/TRBV6-3	TRBD2	17	.	CASSYLLAGGRTGELFF	TGTGCCAGCAGTTACCTCCTAGCGGGGGGCCGCACCGGGGAGCTGTTTTTT
TRBJ2-4	TRBV19	TRBD1	16	.	CASSQTGTTAKNIQYF	TGTGCCAGTAGCCAGACAGGGACCACCGCCAAAAACATTCAGTACTTC
TRBJ2-5	TRBV30	TRBD2	13	.	CAWSRGDQETQYF	TGTGCCTGGAGTCGGGGGGATCAAGAGACCCAGTACTTC
TRBJ1-2	TRBV4-1	.	15	.	CASSQDHVADYGYTF	TGCGCCAGCAGCCAAGATCATGTGGCGGACTATGGCTACACCTTC
TRBJ2-1	TRBV4-1	.	17	.	CASSPLGQGRSYNEQFF	TGCGCCAGCAGCCCCCTAGGTCAGGGGCGCTCCTACAATGAGCAGTTCTTC
TRBJ1-1	TRBV13	.	14	.	CASSFGGTSTEAFF	TGTGCCAGCAGCTTTGGGGGGACTAGCACTGAAGCTTTCTTT
TRBJ2-3	TRBV6-9	TRBD1	14	.	CASSYETGPRTQYF	TGTGCCAGCAGTTACGAGACAGGGCCCCGTACGCAGTATTTT
TRBJ1-2	TRBV2	.	14	few	CASSTQGVNYGYTF	TGTGCCAGCAGTACACAGGGAGTTAACTATGGCTACACCTTC
TRBJ1-2	TRBV6-5	.	13	.	CASSYSPDYGYTF	TGTGCCAGCAGTTATTCCCCAGACTATGGCTACACCTTC
TRBJ1-4	TRBV28	.	18	.	CASSLSARGFATNEKLFF	TGTGCCAGCAGTTTATCGGCGCGGGGTTTCGCAACTAATGAAAAACTGTTTTTT
TRBJ1-6	TRBV4-2	TRBD1	17	few	CASSQDVRGPLNSPLHF	TGTGCCAGCAGCCAAGATGTGAGGGGGCCCCTTAATTCACCCCTCCACTTT
TRBJ1-6	TRBV5-1	TRBD1	17	.	CASSFGTGLGYNSPLHF	TGCGCCAGCAGCTTTGGGACAGGCCTCGGGTATAATTCACCCCTCCACTTT
TRBJ2-7	TRBV7-2	.	13	once	CASSLLKTYEQYF	TGTGCCAGCAGCTTACTAAAGACCTACGAGCAGTACTTC
TRBJ2-7	TRBV5-4	.	16	.	CASSLELGASFYEQYF	TGTGCCAGCAGCTTGGAATTGGGAGCGAGTTTCTACGAGCAGTACTTC
TRBJ2-5	TRBV20-1	TRBD1	13	.	CSASGGQQETQYF	TGCAGTGCTAGTGGGGGACAGCAAGAGACCCAGTACTTC
TRBJ2-3	TRBV4-3	.	15	.	CASSQEGGRADTQYF	TGCGCCAGCAGCCAAGAGGGGGGGCGGGCAGATACGCAGTATTTT
TRBJ1-2	TRBV7-3	.	13	.	CASSSRELRGYTF	TGTGCCAGCAGCTCCAGGGAACTGAGAGGCTACACCTTC
TRBJ1-1	TRBV28	.	13	.	CASRLGLSTEAFF	TGTGCCAGCAGGCTGGGACTGAGCACTGAAGCTTTCTTT
TRBJ2-4	TRBV7-8	.	12	.	CASSYSTDIQYF	TGTGCCAGCAGCTACAGTACGGACATTCAGTACTTC